These 15 T cell receptor beta chains share one sample of origin, sequenced in a study of blood T cell repertoires in COVID-19. TCRdb's copy holds only in-frame clones and misses some; the assay was immunoSEQ multiplex PCR. The sample holds roughly 53,000 clones, more than 85% seen once. The sample taken for sequencing was peripheral blood. Receptors originate from a man between 40 and 49 years old with active COVID-19.

The J gene is TRBJ2-7, the V gene TRBV19; D perhaps matches TRBD2 (6 bases). V was cut by 4 bases and J by 5 bases, with 18 bases left in between. CDR1 is LNHDA and CDR2 is SQIVND in the germline V gene (reference sequence). The CDR3 extends over 15 amino acids. The CDR3 spells CASSRNRQTGDEQYF. The CDR3 nucleotides read TGTGCCAGTAGTAGAAATAGGCAGACGGGGGACGAGCAGTACTTC.

This sequence joins TRBV9 and TRBJ2-3; TRBD2 matches 8 bases. After removal of 2 bases from V and 3 bases from J, the junction contained 5 bases not matched to a gene. Germline V gene lookup returns CDR1 SGDLS and CDR2 YYNGEE. CDR3 length: 15 residues. The CDR3 region has the DNA TGTGCCAGCAGCGTCGAGGGGACTAGAACAGATACGCAGTATTTT. Protein product: CASSVEGTRTDTQYF.

The table lists this clone with a few counts. The gene calls are TRBV7-9 and TRBJ1-6; 9 nucleotides align to TRBD1. From germline, CDR1 is SEHNR and CDR2 FQNEAQ (reference sequence). V shed 10 bases, J shed 7 bases, and the junction held 2 bases outside the gene matches. The CDR3 spans 12 residues. The CDR3, as DNA: TGTGCCACCGGGACAGGGAATTCACCCCTCCACTTT. As protein: CATGTGNSPLHF.

The chain has TRBV19 and TRBJ1-5; possible D gene TRBD1, 6 bases. This CDR3 region has 15 residues. Germline values: CDR1 LNHDA, CDR2 SQIVND (reference sequence). The V and J ends lost 1 base and 4 bases respectively, with 11 bases between them. DNA of the CDR3: TGTGCCAGTAGTATAGCCCACAGGGCTAATCAGCCCCAGCATTTT. Encoded protein: CASSIAHRANQPQHF.

V gene TRBV18 combines with J gene TRBJ2-3, with D possibly being TRBD1 (5 bases). The CDR3 is made up of 17 amino acids. Germline loops: CDR1 KGHSH, CDR2 LQKENI. V dropped 4 bases and J dropped 0 bases, with 17 bases sitting between them. The CDR3 protein is CASSLSKDTLSTDTQYF. CDR3 in DNA: TGTGCCAGCTCACTTTCTAAGGACACTTTAAGCACAGATACGCAGTATTTT.

Notes on this clone: The sample holds other DNA sequences that translate to the same CDR3. This rearrangement joins TRBV19 to TRBJ2-5; D is perhaps TRBD2 (5 bases). This CDR3 is built from 12 residues. Between the trimmed V and J ends, which lost 6 bases and 5 bases, there was a span of 10 bases. The germline V gene encodes CDR1 LNHDA and CDR2 SQIVND (reference sequence). This chain's CDR3 is CASRQSGETQYF. Here the CDR3 DNA reads TGTGCCAGTAGACAGTCGGGGGAGACCCAGTACTTC.

V gene TRBV29-1 combines with J gene TRBJ1-5, with D tentatively TRBD1 (6 bases). CDR3 length: 13 residues. Trimming cost V 5 bases and J 6 bases, with 14 bases left between them. Germline V gives CDR1 SQVTM, CDR2 ANQGSEA. The CDR3 protein is CSVWGGGGQPQHF. The CDR3 DNA sequence: TGCAGCGTTTGGGGTGGGGGCGGTCAGCCCCAGCATTTT.

The genes are TRBV10-2 and TRBJ2-1; 14 bases are a match to TRBD2. Trimming took 8 bases from V and 7 from J; bases not matched to a gene: 7. The CDR3 runs to 15 residues. Germline-derived CDR1 and CDR2 are WSHSY and SAAADI. The CDR3 loop reads CASYPGLAGGNEQFF. CDR3 in DNA: TGCGCCAGCTACCCCGGACTAGCGGGAGGAAATGAGCAGTTCTTC.

This chain joins TRBV10-1 and TRBJ2-3; no clear D. This CDR3 is built from 14 residues. CDR1 and CDR2 from the germline V gene are WNHNN and SYGVQD (reference sequence). V was trimmed by 0 bases and J by 3 bases, leaving 7 bases between them. The CDR3: CASSESFQTDTQYF. The CDR3 DNA reads TGCGCCAGCAGTGAGTCGTTCCAAACAGATACGCAGTATTTT.

CDR3 loop: CASSIVALGEQFF. In DNA form, the CDR3 reads TGTGCCAGTAGTATAGTAGCGCTCGGCGAGCAGTTCTTC. The V and J genes are TRBV19 and TRBJ2-1; TRBD2 might be the D (5 bases). Germline-derived CDR1 and CDR2 are LNHDA and SQIVND (reference sequence). V lost 1 base and J lost 10, with 11 bases in between. The CDR3 has 13 amino acids.

The rearrangement links TRBV13 to TRBJ1-1; TRBD1 matches at 7 bases. V lost 7 bases and J lost 1; bases outside the gene matches: 3. The CDR3 is 13 residues long. In germline, CDR1 is PRHDT, CDR2 FYEKMQ (reference sequence). The chain's CDR3 is CASIYRGNTEAFF. In DNA form, the CDR3 reads TGTGCCAGCATCTACAGGGGGAACACTGAAGCTTTCTTT.

The J gene is TRBJ1-1, the V gene TRBV7-3, with D tentatively TRBD1 (6 bases). CDR3 length equals 15 residues. Germline-derived CDR1 and CDR2 are SGHTA and FQGTGA. V shed 1 base and J shed 5 bases, with 14 bases lying between them. This CDR3 reads CASSLSPPGETEAFF. The CDR3 DNA reads as TGTGCCAGCAGCTTAAGTCCGCCAGGGGAAACTGAAGCTTTCTTT.

The chain has TRBV15 and TRBJ1-1; no clear D. Germline loops: CDR1 LNHNV, CDR2 YYDKDF (reference sequence). The V end lost 3 bases, the J end lost 3 bases, and 8 bases lay between the germline ends. This CDR3 comprises 13 residues. The CDR3 spells CATSRVYYTEAFF. The CDR3 DNA reads TGTGCCACCAGCAGGGTATACTACACTGAAGCTTTCTTT.

The V call is TRBV5-1, the J call TRBJ2-7, with D possibly being TRBD1 (6 bases). With 0 bases removed from V and 4 bases from J, the gap between germline ends came to 11 bases. This CDR3 has 14 amino acids. Germline CDR1 SGHRS, CDR2 YFSETQ. Here the CDR3 DNA reads TGCGCCAGCAGCTTGGCGGGGCAGGGGTACGAGCAGTACTTC. Protein sequence: CASSLAGQGYEQYF.

The chain uses TRBV28 and TRBJ2-3; 11 bases map to TRBD1. This CDR3 region has 18 residues. V lost 3 bases to trimming and J lost 8 bases; unmatched junction nucleotides: 16. The germline V gene has CDR1 MDHEN and CDR2 SYDVKM. CDR3 DNA: TGTGCCAGCAGTTTTGACTTAGCGGACAGGGGGCTCGTCGGTACGCAGTATTTT. Amino acid sequence: CASSFDLADRGLVGTQYF.